Included here is one T cell receptor (beta chain) sequence, with context. CDR1 and CDR2 (germline): SGHAT, FQNNGV. The V gene lost 4 bases and the J gene lost 2 bases, with 18 bases spanning the gap. There are 17 residues in the CDR3. This sample was included in a study of technical replicates of blood from several donors. Measured with immunoSEQ multiplex PCR; TCRdb has only the in-frame clones, and not every one. Seen here are around 84,000 clones, roughly nine tenths observed once, and the top ten hold about 0.23%. J is TRBJ1-5 and V is TRBV11-2, with D unclear. Sequenced input: T cells isolated from PBMCs. This TCR derives from a human donor in good health. CDR3 amino acids: CASSSSLHNYGNQPQHF. CDR3 in DNA: TGTGCCAGCAGCTCCTCCCTTCATAACTACGGCAATCAGCCCCAGCATTTT.